One sample yielded the 19 T cell receptor beta chains listed below, sequenced in a study of T-cell memory formation after mild COVID-19. One entry per CDR3 protein, called by TCRdb with MiXCR from the 5' RACE reads. The sample holds about 340,000 distinct CDR3 sequences, around 15% seen once. Material for sequencing was PBMCs or a T cell subset sorted from them (not recorded which). These receptors were taken from a man in his late teens or twenties who had mild COVID-19 (a few samples of this study predate the infection). Cell type and time point are not known.

Here the CDR3 reads CASSLTSQPTKDTQYF. DNA of the CDR3: TGCGCCAGCAGCTTAACTAGCCAGCCGACCAAAGATACGCAGTATTTT. The chain recombines TRBV5-1 with TRBJ2-3; maybe TRBD2 (6 bases). Germline V lookup: CDR1 SGHRS, CDR2 YFSETQ. The CDR3 is 16 residues long. Deletions cut 2 bases from V and 5 bases from J, with 18 bases between.

This chain links TRBV7-3 with TRBJ1-1; tentatively, D is TRBD1 (6 bases). The germline V gene has CDR1 SGHTA and CDR2 FQGTGA. The V end lost 3 bases, the J end lost 0 bases, and 14 bases lay between the germline ends. This CDR3 contains 16 residues. The CDR3 coding sequence is TGTGCCAGCAGCTTTCGAGGGACAAGGATGAACACTGAAGCTTTCTTT. As protein: CASSFRGTRMNTEAFF.

This clonotype has just a few counts. The genes are TRBV7-9 and TRBJ2-5, with 9 bases matching TRBD2. V shed 4 bases and J 5 bases; nucleotides not matched to a gene: 5. There are 14 residues in the CDR3. The germline gives CDR1 SEHNR, CDR2 FQNEAQ (reference sequence). In DNA form, the CDR3 reads TGTGCCAGCAGCTCACGGACTAGCGTCGAGACCCAGTACTTC. Translation: CASSSRTSVETQYF.

This clonotype was detected only a few times. This chain uses TRBV12-3 or TRBV12-4 with TRBJ2-3; 8 nucleotides agree with TRBD2. After removal of 6 bases from V and 2 bases from J, the junction contained 13 bases not matched to a gene. The CDR3 loop spans 17 amino acids. The CDR3 sequence: CASSQAGTRLTTDTQYF. As DNA, the CDR3 is TGTGCCAGCAGCCAGGCCGGGACTAGGCTTACCACAGATACGCAGTATTTT.

The chain recombines TRBV20-1 with TRBJ1-5; D gene unclear. From germline, CDR1 is DFQATT and CDR2 SNEGSKA (reference sequence). This CDR3 is 13 amino acids long. V was shortened by 3 bases and J by 0 bases, with 6 bases between the two germline ends. The CDR3 loop is CSARSYSNQPQHF. The CDR3 DNA sequence: TGCAGTGCTAGGTCGTATAGCAATCAGCCCCAGCATTTT.

This clonotype was found a few times. This chain joins TRBV6-2 or TRBV6-3 and TRBJ2-7, with 9 positions matching TRBD1. Germline CDR1 MNHEY, CDR2 SVGEGT. The CDR3 sequence is 15 residues long. V lost 6 bases to trimming and J lost 4 bases; unmatched junction nucleotides: 10. CDR3 DNA: TGTGCCAGCAGCCCGCGGGGGACAGGGAATTACGAGCAGTACGTC. It translates to CASSPRGTGNYEQYV.

This clonotype has only a few counts. The chain couples TRBV5-1 to TRBJ2-7; D may be TRBD1 or TRBD2 (6 bases each). The CDR3 runs 14 residues. The germline V gene encodes CDR1 SGHRS and CDR2 YFSETQ. V was trimmed by 2 bases and J by 4 bases, leaving 13 bases between them. Here the CDR3 DNA reads TGCGCCAGCAGCTTCAAGGGGGGCGCGTACGAGCAGTACTTC. Encoded protein: CASSFKGGAYEQYF.

The chain links TRBV7-8 to TRBJ1-4; D gene ambiguous. Germline lookup yields CDR1 SGHVS and CDR2 FQNEAQ. There are 16 residues in the CDR3. Trimming took 5 bases from V and 11 from J, leaving 24 bases between them. The CDR3 reads CASSRVLGKDPLKLFF. In DNA form, the CDR3 reads TGTGCCAGCAGCCGGGTGCTAGGGAAGGATCCCCTCAAACTGTTTTTT.

This rearrangement joins TRBV12-3 or TRBV12-4 to TRBJ1-5; TRBD1 matches 9 bases. The V gene end was trimmed by 7 bases and the J gene end by 5 bases; junction bases not matched to a gene: 9. CDR3 length equals 15 residues. CDR3 amino acids: CASTWDRVRDQPQHF. The CDR3 DNA reads as TGTGCCAGCACCTGGGACAGGGTTAGGGATCAGCCCCAGCATTTT.

The chain has TRBV7-2 and TRBJ1-2; TRBD1 matches at 7 bases. CDR3 length: 13 residues. Trimming cost V 3 bases and J 8 bases; bases outside gene matches: 6. Germline V lookup: CDR1 SGHTA, CDR2 FQGNSA. The CDR3 DNA follows: TGTGCCAGCAGCTTCAGGGACAGCAGGGGCTACACCTTC. Amino acid sequence: CASSFRDSRGYTF. The full variable domain, completed using reference TRBV7-2 and TRBJ1-2, is GAGVSQSPSNKVTEKGKDVELRCDPISGHTALYWYRQSLGQGLEFLIYFQGNSAPDKSGLPSDRFSAERTGGSVSTLTIQRTQQEDSAVYLCASSFRDSRGYTFGSGTRLTVV.

A few counts support this clonotype. V gene TRBV6-2 or TRBV6-3 combines with J gene TRBJ1-2; D gene uncertain. The germline CDR1 and CDR2 sequences are MNHEY and SVGEGT. This CDR3 contains 14 residues. Trimming took off 4 bases at V and 4 bases at J, with 13 bases between the two ends. The CDR3 nucleotides are TGTGCCAGCAGTTGGATTCGAGACTCCTATGGCTACACCTTC. Its protein product is CASSWIRDSYGYTF.

This clonotype was seen a few times. This chain uses TRBV7-2 with TRBJ1-2, with D perhaps TRBD1 (6 bases). Trimming took off 4 bases at V and 8 bases at J, with 14 bases between the two ends. Germline CDR1 reads SGHTA; CDR2 reads FQGNSA. The CDR3 loop spans 13 amino acids. This CDR3 is CASSSNRAEGYTF. The CDR3 DNA follows: TGTGCCAGCAGCTCGAACAGGGCGGAAGGCTACACCTTC.

V and J are TRBV4-3 and TRBJ2-1; a possible D gene is TRBD1 (5 bases). This CDR3 has 16 amino acids. V was trimmed by 0 bases and J by 4 bases, leaving 13 bases between them. Germline CDR1 LGHNA, CDR2 YSLEER. The CDR3 region is CASSQDRGLYYNEQFF. For the CDR3, the DNA is TGCGCCAGCAGCCAAGATAGGGGCCTCTATTACAATGAGCAGTTCTTC.

This clonotype was seen more than once but under ten times. The gene calls are TRBV9 and TRBJ2-3; 7 nucleotides agree with TRBD2. The V segment lost 0 bases and the J segment 3 bases; nucleotides outside the gene matches: 10. From germline, CDR1 is SGDLS and CDR2 YYNGEE. This CDR3 is 17 amino acids long. Here the CDR3 reads CASSVGGGGGWTDTQYF. For the CDR3, the DNA is TGTGCCAGCAGCGTAGGAGGTGGGGGGGGATGGACAGATACGCAGTATTTT.

CDR3 sequence reads: CATSRDRGGGNQPQHF. The CDR3 bases are TGTGCCACCAGCAGAGATCGGGGGGGAGGCAATCAGCCCCAGCATTTT. V gene TRBV15 combines with J gene TRBJ1-5; perhaps TRBD1 as D (5 bases). Germline V gene sequence: CDR1 LNHNV, CDR2 YYDKDF (reference sequence). The V gene lost 0 bases and the J gene lost 2 bases, with 11 bases spanning the gap. The CDR3 is made up of 16 amino acids.

This rearrangement joins TRBV3-1 to TRBJ1-2, with unresolved D. The V end lost 4 bases, the J end lost 6 bases, and 12 bases lay between the germline ends. Germline V gene sequence: CDR1 LGHDT, CDR2 YNNKEL (reference sequence). The CDR3 is made up of 13 amino acids. The CDR3 reads CASSLSQYHGYTF. CDR3 nucleotides: TGTGCCAGCAGCCTAAGCCAGTACCATGGCTACACCTTC.

This clonotype occurred many times. This rearrangement joins TRBV12-3 or TRBV12-4 to TRBJ2-3; TRBD2 matches 12 bases. The CDR3 runs 18 residues. V trimming: 5 bases; J trimming: 3 bases; junction bases outside the gene matches: 12. The CDR3 here is CASSRDWASGGATDTQYF. DNA of the CDR3: TGTGCCAGCAGTCGCGACTGGGCTAGCGGGGGGGCTACAGATACGCAGTATTTT.

This clonotype was seen ten or more times. This rearrangement joins TRBV7-2 to TRBJ1-5; no clear D. The CDR3 is 14 residues long. Trimming took off 3 bases at V and 2 bases at J, with 8 bases between the two ends. Germline V CDR1 and CDR2: SGHTA, FQGNSA. The chain's CDR3 is CASSLRGGNQPQHF. CDR3 coding DNA: TGTGCCAGCAGCTTGCGAGGAGGCAATCAGCCCCAGCATTTT.

This chain uses TRBV28 with TRBJ2-7; weak D call: TRBD2 (5 bases). This CDR3 region has 12 residues. Per the germline V gene, CDR1 is MDHEN and CDR2 is SYDVKM. V was shortened by 7 bases and J by 0 bases, with 7 bases between the two germline ends. CDR3 nucleotide sequence: TGTGCCAGCATAGGGAGCTCCTACGAGCAGTACTTC. As protein: CASIGSSYEQYF.